These 11 T cell receptor beta chains originate from one sample sequenced in a study of T cells in tumors after PD-1 blockade. Sequencing used immunoSEQ multiplex PCR; TCRdb keeps in-frame clones, though not all of them. Altogether approximately 60,000 clones are present, around 80% being singletons, with the ten largest covering around 15%. The starting material was PBMCs, obtained before anti-PD-1 treatment. These receptors were taken from a human donor with basal cell carcinoma.

In its sample, this clone was seen a few times. The chain combines TRBV6-1 with TRBJ1-3; D remains ambiguous. CDR1 MNHNS and CDR2 SASEGT come from the germline V gene. The CDR3 totals 12 residues. V lost 2 bases and J lost 8, with 7 bases in between. The CDR3 bases are TGTGCCAGCAGTGAAAGTGGGGACACCATATATTTT. This gives the protein CASSESGDTIYF.

The rearrangement links TRBV5-1 to TRBJ2-5; 14 bases agree with TRBD2. This CDR3 comprises 16 residues. V shed 4 bases and J 5 bases; nucleotides not matched to a gene: 7. Germline CDR1 is SGHRS and CDR2 is YFSETQ. The DNA for the CDR3 is TGCGCCAGCAGCGCTGGACTAGCGGGGGGTAGGGAGACCCAGTACTTC. Translating it yields CASSAGLAGGRETQYF.

The chain's CDR3 is CAWSDWQGNEKLFF. The CDR3 region has the DNA TGTGCCTGGAGTGATTGGCAGGGTAATGAAAAACTGTTTTTT. The rearrangement uses TRBV30 and TRBJ1-4, with a tentative D call TRBD1 (5 bases). The V end was cut by 1 base, the J end by 4 bases, with 10 bases between. Germline CDR1 and CDR2: GTSNPN and SVGIG (reference sequence). CDR3 size: 14 residues.

The chain couples TRBV23-1 to TRBJ2-7; TRBD1 agrees at 9 bases. TRBV23-1 is filed as an ORF, its function uncertain. This CDR3 has 14 residues. V dropped 7 bases and J dropped 9; count of bases not matched to a gene: 13. In DNA, the CDR3 is TGCGCCAGCACTCCGGGACAGGGTAATAGTAGGCAGTACTTC. Its translation is CASTPGQGNSRQYF.

The chain combines TRBV12-3 or TRBV12-4 with TRBJ2-1; the D is unclear. V lost 6 bases and J lost 8, with 14 bases in between. This CDR3 comprises 13 residues. The CDR3 here is CASSSAIRYEQFF. The DNA of the CDR3 is TGTGCCAGCAGCTCGGCCATCCGGTATGAGCAGTTCTTC.

The chain carries TRBV5-4 and TRBJ2-5; TRBD2 might be the D (6 bases). The germline V gene encodes CDR1 SGHNT and CDR2 YYREEE (reference sequence). CDR3 length: 14 amino acids. Trimming removed 4 bases at V and 2 bases at J, with 12 bases between. The CDR3 region has the DNA TGTGCCAGCAGCCTACGGGACTTTCAAGAGACCCAGTACTTC. Translated: CASSLRDFQETQYF.

This chain connects TRBV15 to TRBJ2-5; D could derive from TRBD1 or TRBD2 (5 bases each). The CDR3 has 15 residues. The V gene's germline CDR1 is LNHNV and CDR2 YYDKDF (reference sequence). The V end was cut by 0 bases, the J end by 1 base, with 9 bases between. CDR3 residues: CATSRDPGPQETQYF. In DNA, the CDR3 is TGTGCCACCAGCAGAGATCCGGGGCCCCAAGAGACCCAGTACTTC.

This clone came up a few times. The chain joins TRBV6-5 to TRBJ1-5; no firm D call. Deletions cut 6 bases from V and 2 bases from J, with 14 bases between. The length of the CDR3 is 15 residues. From germline, CDR1 is MNHEY and CDR2 SVGAGI. The CDR3 nucleotides read TGTGCCAGCAGCAGGACGGTAAATGGCAATCAGCCCCAGCATTTT. Translated, it gives CASSRTVNGNQPQHF.

The count of this clone is one. The J gene is TRBJ1-2, the V gene TRBV6-4, with a weak D call TRBD1 (5 bases). The V end lost 3 bases, the J end lost 8 bases, and 19 bases lay between the germline ends. CDR1 MRHNA and CDR2 SNTAGT come from the germline V gene. This CDR3 is built from 15 residues. The CDR3 loop reads CASSDGAREFRGYTF. CDR3 in DNA: TGTGCCAGCAGTGATGGGGCCAGGGAATTTAGGGGCTACACCTTC.

This rearrangement joins TRBV4-1 to TRBJ2-1, with 10 bases identical to TRBD2. The CDR3 consists of 18 residues. Germline loops: CDR1 MGHRA, CDR2 YSYEKL. The ends lost 0 bases at V and 8 bases at J; junction bases unmatched: 13. CDR3 in DNA: TGCGCCAGCAGCCAAGATCCCCCCTCACTAGCGGGGCGGGATGAGCAGTTCTTC. Translation: CASSQDPPSLAGRDEQFF.

This clone was seen just once. J is TRBJ1-2 and V is TRBV27; D perhaps matches TRBD1 (5 bases). CDR3 length equals 15 residues. Germline V lookup: CDR1 MNHEY, CDR2 SMNVEV (reference sequence). Trimming took off 6 bases at V and 8 bases at J, with 22 bases between the two ends. CDR3 nucleotide sequence: TGTGCCAGCAGACCCCTCCGGGACCAAGGTCGAGGCTACACCTTC. It translates to CASRPLRDQGRGYTF.